This TCR beta chain originates from a study of T cells in Graves' hyperthyroidism and ophthalmopathy. Study results and limitations: Blood also contained most expanded thyroid clonotypes above 0.001. Model predictions of ophthalmopathy came a median about six months before onset.

The CDR3 contains 13 residues. Trimming stripped 5 bases from V and 7 bases from J, with 14 bases between. Germline CDR1 LNHDA, CDR2 SQIVND (reference sequence). About this clonotype: What it binds is unknown.

From RNA transcripts, TCR beta CDR3 regions were amplified. The HTBI primer set drove a first-round RT-PCR of the TCR CDR3. One entry per CDR3 protein, called by TCRdb with MiXCR from the multiplex PCR reads. The sample gives fewer than 650,000 distinct CDR3 sequences, 40% to 50% of which show up once; approximately 44% is in the top ten. Diagnosing involved the use of clinical symptoms, serum thyroxine and TRAb, thyroid ultrasound and orbital computed tomography. The sequencing input was peripheral blood or thyroid tissue (not recorded which). This receptor was identified in an adult woman with Graves' disease, either hyperthyroidism or ophthalmopathy (not recorded which). The chain recombines TRBV19 with TRBJ2-5; possibly TRBD2 for D (6 bases). This CDR3 is CASSYPSARTQYF. CDR3 in DNA: TGTGCCAGTAGTTACCCTAGCGCTCGGACCCAGTACTTC.